This entry lists 14 T cell receptor beta chains sequenced from one sample in a study of graft-versus-host responses after intestinal transplantation. No antigen has been identified for these receptors. Method: immunoSEQ multiplex PCR; TCRdb's copy keeps in-frame clones and lacks some. Of more than 65,000 clones listed, roughly 90% are singletons. This specimen consisted of unstimulated CD8+ T cells sorted from spleen or lymph node cells, obtained before transplant. The receptors stem from a human donor who was the organ donor for an intestinal transplant.

The chain couples TRBV4-1 to TRBJ2-2, with 8 nucleotides matching TRBD1. The CDR3 has 17 amino acids. V was pared by 4 bases and J by 5 bases, with 12 bases of the junction left unmatched. In germline, CDR1 is MGHRA, CDR2 YSYEKL. The CDR3 reads CASSLIGTGNFTGELFF. The DNA for the CDR3 is TGCGCCAGCAGCCTAATAGGGACAGGAAATTTTACCGGGGAGCTGTTTTTT.

V gene TRBV29-1 combines with J gene TRBJ2-1, with 9 bases lining up with TRBD2. From germline, CDR1 is SQVTM and CDR2 ANQGSEA. The CDR3 is 15 amino acids. V shed 8 bases, J shed 2 bases, and the junction held 10 bases outside the gene matches. CDR3 region: CSPTPAGGTYNEQFF. The CDR3 DNA reads TGCAGCCCTACTCCGGCGGGGGGGACCTACAATGAGCAGTTCTTC.

The V gene is TRBV9, the J gene TRBJ2-1; 8 positions match TRBD2. J lost 4 bases, V lost 0 bases, and 6 bases had no gene match. The CDR3 loop spans 16 amino acids. CDR1 SGDLS and CDR2 YYNGEE come from the germline V gene. The DNA of the CDR3 is TGTGCCAGCAGCGTAGTGTGGAGCGGGGGTTACAATGAGCAGTTCTTC. Translation gives CASSVVWSGGYNEQFF.

The CDR3 protein is CASSGPPGEVNEQYF. The DNA of the CDR3 is TGTGCCAGCAGTGGACCGCCCGGGGAGGTCAACGAGCAGTACTTC. V gene TRBV6-1 combines with J gene TRBJ2-7; weak D call: TRBD2 (6 bases). Germline CDR1 and CDR2: MNHNS and SASEGT. This CDR3 spans 15 amino acids. Between the trimmed V and J ends, which lost 4 bases and 5 bases, there was a span of 18 bases.

The J gene is TRBJ2-3, the V gene TRBV7-2, with 9 positions matching TRBD2. Germline values: CDR1 SGHTA, CDR2 FQGNSA. The CDR3 is made up of 17 amino acids. Germline trimming cut 0 bases from V and 5 bases from J; bases unmatched to any gene: 9. CDR3 DNA sequence: TGTGCCAGCAGCTTAGCGGGCGGGGGGGCGCAGGAAGATACGCAGTATTTT. It yields the protein CASSLAGGGAQEDTQYF.

The gene calls are TRBV7-9 and TRBJ1-5; D unresolved. The ends were cut back, 2 bases at V and 0 bases at J, with 17 bases in the middle. The CDR3 is 18 residues long. Germline V gene sequence: CDR1 SEHNR, CDR2 FQNEAQ (reference sequence). This CDR3 reads CASSLSSGRTISNQPQHF. In nucleotides, the CDR3 is TGTGCCAGCAGCTTATCTTCCGGACGGACCATTAGCAATCAGCCCCAGCATTTT.

J is TRBJ1-6 and V is TRBV6-5; D is unresolved. Germline CDR1 is MNHEY and CDR2 is SVGAGI. V was shortened by 7 bases and J by 2 bases, with 12 bases between the two germline ends. The CDR3 covers 15 residues. CDR3 bases: TGTGCCAGCATCCTACACCGCCCCTATAATTCACCCCTCCACTTT. Its translation is CASILHRPYNSPLHF.

The rearrangement joins TRBV10-1 to TRBJ2-5; D remains ambiguous. The CDR3 is 14 amino acids. V was trimmed by 2 bases and J by 2 bases, leaving 9 bases between them. Germline CDR1 is WNHNN and CDR2 is SYGVQD (reference sequence). The CDR3 DNA follows: TGCGCCAGCAGTGAGGCTCTAGGGCAAGAGACCCAGTACTTC. It yields the protein CASSEALGQETQYF.

The gene calls are TRBV5-1 and TRBJ1-2, with D uncertain. The CDR3 spans 15 residues. The V gene lost 5 bases and the J gene lost 4 bases, with 18 bases spanning the gap. CDR1 is SGHRS and CDR2 is YFSETQ in the germline V gene. CDR3 coding DNA: TGCGCCAGCAGAGGTTTCGGGCAGTTGTCCTATGGCTACACCTTC. This gives the protein CASRGFGQLSYGYTF.

The rearrangement uses TRBV4-1 and TRBJ2-5; D may be TRBD2 (6 bases). CDR1 and CDR2 (germline): MGHRA, YSYEKL. The CDR3 runs to 15 residues. Trimming took off 1 base at V and 5 bases at J, with 14 bases between the two ends. As DNA, the CDR3 is TGCGCCAGCAGCCAAGGGGCGCATCGGGGGGAGACCCAGTACTTC. Translating it yields CASSQGAHRGETQYF.

This clone is a singleton in its sample. The CDR3 DNA reads as TGTGCCAGCAAAAAAGCAGGGGACAGGACCTACGAGCAGTACTTC. As protein: CASKKAGDRTYEQYF. V usage is TRBV6-5 and J usage is TRBJ2-7; 8 bases are shared with TRBD1. There are 15 residues in the CDR3. V lost 7 bases to trimming and J lost 2 bases; unmatched junction nucleotides: 10. CDR1 is MNHEY and CDR2 is SVGAGI in the germline V gene.

This rearrangement joins TRBV6-4 to TRBJ2-1; D gene uncertain. Trimming removed 0 bases from V and 4 bases from J, with 10 bases in between. The CDR3 extends over 15 amino acids. Germline assignment: CDR1 MRHNA and CDR2 SNTAGT. This CDR3 reads CASSDSTGGYNEQFF. CDR3 sequence (DNA): TGTGCCAGCAGTGACTCGACGGGCGGTTACAATGAGCAGTTCTTC.

The chain recombines TRBV2 with TRBJ2-7; tentative D call: TRBD1 (5 bases). Trimming took 6 bases from V and 6 from J, leaving 15 bases between them. The germline V gene encodes CDR1 SNHLY and CDR2 FYNNEI. There are 13 residues in the CDR3. The CDR3 loop reads CASRDAGRGEQYF. In DNA form, the CDR3 reads TGTGCCAGCAGAGATGCAGGGCGCGGCGAGCAGTACTTC.

The gene calls are TRBV7-9 and TRBJ2-1, with 7 bases identical to TRBD2. The trim removed 1 base at V and 5 bases at J, leaving 5 bases unmatched. The CDR3 covers 15 residues. Per germline, CDR1 SEHNR and CDR2 FQNEAQ (reference sequence). CDR3 residues: CASSLVGLLNNEQFF. The CDR3 DNA reads as TGTGCCAGCAGCTTAGTGGGACTACTAAACAATGAGCAGTTCTTC.